This TCR beta chain was identified in a study of response to subunit inactivated influenza vaccine. Findings and limits, study-wide: T cells newly recruited by each seasonal influenza vaccination are few, the authors suggested.

One entry per CDR3 protein results from TCRdb running MiXCR on the RT-PCR reads. The sample holds 290,000 or so distinct CDR3 sequences; 20% to 25% are singletons and the top ten take 10%. The trim removed 4 bases at V and 8 bases at J, leaving 4 bases unmatched. The CDR3 consists of 14 residues. Germline V gene lookup returns CDR1 SEHNR and CDR2 FQNEAQ (reference sequence). Worth noting for this clonotype: The antigen remains undetermined.

The J gene is TRBJ2-1, the V gene TRBV7-9; 11 bases agree with TRBD1. The source is a man aged 50 to 69 who received an inactivated influenza vaccine. Material: PBMCs from blood, obtained roughly 20 months after vaccination. For the CDR3, the DNA is TGTGCCAGCAGCTATTGGACAGGGGGCGATGAGCAGTTCTTC. As protein: CASSYWTGGDEQFF.